These 2 T cell receptor beta chains came from one sample sequenced in a study of human T cells and chemical hapten exposure. One entry per CDR3 protein, called by TCRdb with MiXCR from the RACE reads. In the table there are roughly 260,000 distinct CDR3 sequences, 7% to 10% of which are singletons. Time point reported: pre-sensitization, week 0. Treatment meaning: therapeutic diphenylcyclopropenone sensitization with weekly scalp DPC. The sample was whole blood, taken in connection with sensitization to the hapten diphenylcyclopropenone (DPC). The receptors come from a woman in her thirties or forties with alopecia areata. Some clones in this sample may be carry-over from other donors' samples.

This clonotype was counted a few times. The V and J genes are TRBV6-5 and TRBJ2-2; tentatively, D is TRBD2 (7 bases). With 6 bases removed from V and 5 bases from J, the gap between germline ends came to 13 bases. The CDR3 contains 14 residues. The germline CDR1 and CDR2 sequences are MNHEY and SVGAGI. The CDR3 loop is CASRGGAATGELFF. In DNA form, the CDR3 reads TGTGCCAGCAGAGGGGGGGCGGCGACCGGGGAGCTGTTTTTT.

This clonotype turned up a few times. The J gene is TRBJ2-2, the V gene TRBV7-9; 14 nucleotides align to TRBD2. Per germline, CDR1 SEHNR and CDR2 FQNEAQ (reference sequence). Germline trimming cut 8 bases from V and 7 bases from J; bases unmatched to any gene: 3. The CDR3 runs 14 residues. The CDR3 sequence is CASGTSGSHGELFF. In DNA, the CDR3 is TGTGCCAGCGGGACTAGCGGGAGCCACGGGGAGCTGTTTTTT.